These 21 T cell receptor beta chains originate from one sample sequenced in a study of T cells in Graves' hyperthyroidism and ophthalmopathy. Regions amplified from RNA transcripts were the TCR beta CDR3 regions. RT-PCR in the first round (using the HTBI primer set) targeted the TCR CDR3. TCRdb reprocessed the multiplex PCR reads via MiXCR and lists one record per CDR3 protein. This repertoire shows fewer than 900,000 distinct CDR3 sequences, around 20% found once; its top ten account for approximately 15%. Sequenced sample: blood. The origin of the receptors is a woman aged 45 to 65 with Graves' hyperthyroidism that later progressed to Graves' ophthalmopathy.

V usage is TRBV4-1 and J usage is TRBJ2-1; 9 bases fit TRBD2. The CDR3 extends over 17 amino acids. V lost 2 bases and J lost 2; bases outside the gene matches: 7. Per germline, CDR1 MGHRA and CDR2 YSYEKL. The CDR3 is CASSQTLAGLTYNEQFF. The CDR3 DNA sequence: TGCGCCAGCAGCCAAACCCTAGCGGGGCTGACCTACAATGAGCAGTTCTTC.

The rearrangement joins TRBV6-2 or TRBV6-3 to TRBJ2-5, with 7 bases fitting TRBD2. With V trimmed by 2 bases and J by 1 base, 4 bases remained unmatched. Germline values: CDR1 MNHEY, CDR2 SVGEGT. The CDR3 has 15 amino acids. The CDR3 DNA follows: TGTGCCAGCAGTTACCCAGGGACTACCCAAGAGACCCAGTACTTC. Its protein product is CASSYPGTTQETQYF.

A word on this clonotype: A much larger clone sits a single nucleotide away, making a read error possible. This rearrangement joins TRBV24-1 to TRBJ2-7; D may be TRBD1 (6 bases). Germline V lookup: CDR1 KGHDR, CDR2 SFDVKD. V was shortened by 3 bases and J by 7 bases, with 9 bases between the two germline ends. This CDR3 spans 12 amino acids. CDR3 DNA: TGTGCCACCAGTGATGCCGACAGGGAGCAGTACTTC. Amino acids: CATSDADREQYF.

This clonotype occurred many times. CDR3: CSARPLRPGGNTDTQYF. The CDR3 DNA reads as TGCAGTGCTAGACCTTTAAGGCCTGGGGGAAACACAGATACGCAGTATTTT. The chain uses TRBV20-1 and TRBJ2-3; D could derive from TRBD1 or TRBD2 (5 bases each). The CDR3 consists of 17 residues. Trimming took off 2 bases at V and 2 bases at J, with 20 bases between the two ends. The germline gives CDR1 DFQATT, CDR2 SNEGSKA (reference sequence).

This clonotype was seen ten or more times. The rearrangement uses TRBV12-5 and TRBJ1-1; TRBD1 might be the D (6 bases). Per the germline V gene, CDR1 is LGHNT and CDR2 is FRNRAP. V lost 0 bases and J 7 bases, leaving 18 bases between the germline ends. CDR3 length: 16 residues. DNA for the CDR3: TGTGCTAGTGGTTTGGTACCTATTACAGGGCTACTTGAAGCTTTCTTT. Translated: CASGLVPITGLLEAFF. The full variable domain, its missing parts supplied by reference TRBV12-5 and TRBJ1-1, is DARVTQTPRHKVTEMGQEVTMRCQPILGHNTVFWYRQTMMQGLELLAYFRNRAPLDDSGMPKDRFSAEMPDATLATLKIQPSEPRDSAVYFCASGLVPITGLLEAFFGQGTRLTVV.

This clonotype showed up many times. The V call is TRBV20-1, the J call TRBJ1-5; TRBD1 might be the D (5 bases). This CDR3 spans 14 amino acids. In germline, CDR1 is DFQATT, CDR2 SNEGSKA (reference sequence). With 6 bases removed from V and 6 bases from J, the gap between germline ends came to 18 bases. As DNA, the CDR3 is TGCAGTGCAACGTCGGGGAGGGGAGGTCAGCCCCAGCATTTT. Translating it yields CSATSGRGGQPQHF.

This sequence joins TRBV28 and TRBJ2-1; no reliable D call. There are 12 residues in the CDR3. The germline V gene encodes CDR1 MDHEN and CDR2 SYDVKM. The germline V and J ends were trimmed by 11 bases and 6 bases, with 14 bases remaining between them. The CDR3 sequence is CAGWTWGNEQFF. DNA of the CDR3: TGTGCCGGATGGACGTGGGGCAATGAGCAGTTCTTC.

As concerns this clonotype: This may be a read error: a much more frequent sequence differs by one nucleotide. The chain carries TRBV20-1 and TRBJ2-1; 7 bases are shared with TRBD1. The CDR3 is made up of 12 amino acids. Germline CDR1 reads DFQATT; CDR2 reads SNEGSKA (reference sequence). Here the CDR3 reads CSAGTAYNKQFF. The CDR3 region has the DNA TGCAGTGCTGGGACAGCCTACAATAAGCAGTTCTTC.

The CDR3 loop reads CASSQGSSGYTF. DNA for the CDR3: TGTGCCAGCAGTCAGGGATCTTCTGGCTACACCTTC. The V call is TRBV12-3 or TRBV12-4, the J call TRBJ1-2, with D tentatively TRBD1 (5 bases). The CDR3 extends over 12 amino acids. Trimming cost V 5 bases and J 7 bases, with 11 bases left between them.

This clonotype has more than one count but fewer than ten. The chain couples TRBV19 to TRBJ2-1, with 7 nucleotides matching TRBD1. This CDR3 contains 14 residues. Trimming removed 8 bases from V and 2 bases from J; junction bases left unmatched: 6. Germline V CDR1 and CDR2: LNHDA, SQIVND (reference sequence). The CDR3 loop is CASGVTGTYNEQFF. Here the CDR3 DNA reads TGTGCCAGTGGGGTGACAGGGACCTACAATGAGCAGTTCTTC.

The chain couples TRBV27 to TRBJ2-1; 8 bases map to TRBD2. Germline CDR1 MNHEY, CDR2 SMNVEV (reference sequence). V lost 0 bases and J lost 5; bases outside the gene matches: 18. This CDR3 is 20 amino acids long. The CDR3 loop reads CASSLSSSRVAGPLDNEQFF. CDR3 coding DNA: TGTGCCAGCAGTTTATCCAGCTCCCGGGTAGCGGGGCCGCTAGACAATGAGCAGTTCTTC.

V is TRBV7-8 and J is TRBJ2-3; D gene uncertain. CDR3 length equals 14 residues. Germline V lookup: CDR1 SGHVS, CDR2 FQNEAQ. The V gene lost 5 bases and the J gene lost 2 bases, with 11 bases spanning the gap. CDR3 residues: CASSPIINTDTQYF. CDR3 nucleotides: TGTGCCAGCAGCCCTATTATTAACACAGATACGCAGTATTTT.

The V and J genes are TRBV6-1 and TRBJ1-2; 12 nucleotides agree with TRBD1. This CDR3 region has 17 residues. Germline V gives CDR1 MNHNS, CDR2 SASEGT. V was clipped by 0 bases and J by 5 bases; unmatched bases: 7. The CDR3 nucleotides are TGTGCCAGCAGTGAAGCATGGGGGACAGGGGGCTCATATGGCTACACCTTC. Translating it yields CASSEAWGTGGSYGYTF.

This clonotype was found a few times. This sequence joins TRBV5-1 and TRBJ2-6; maybe TRBD2 (5 bases). The germline gives CDR1 SGHRS, CDR2 YFSETQ. V lost 4 bases, J lost 4 bases, and 12 bases lay in between. This CDR3 region has 15 residues. In DNA form, the CDR3 reads TGCGCCAGCAGCACCGAGGGTTCCGGGGCCAACGTCCTGACTTTC. It yields the protein CASSTEGSGANVLTF.

This clonotype showed up many times. The chain recombines TRBV4-1 with TRBJ2-7; the match to TRBD2 covers 12 bases. The CDR3 runs 16 residues. V was clipped by 0 bases and J by 2 bases; unmatched bases: 2. Looked up from germline, CDR1 is MGHRA and CDR2 is YSYEKL. The CDR3 reads CASSQERLAGAYEQYF. DNA for the CDR3: TGCGCCAGCAGCCAAGAAAGACTAGCGGGGGCCTACGAGCAGTACTTC.

This sequence joins TRBV20-1 and TRBJ1-1, with a tentative D call TRBD1 (6 bases). The CDR3 length is 11 residues. V shed 8 bases and J shed 3 bases, with 10 bases lying between them. Germline V gene lookup returns CDR1 DFQATT and CDR2 SNEGSKA (reference sequence). DNA of the CDR3: TGCAGTAACAGGGTATACACTGAAGCTTTCTTT. It yields the protein CSNRVYTEAFF.

The chain is built from TRBV5-1 and TRBJ2-1; D may be TRBD1 or TRBD2 (5 bases each). CDR3 size: 14 residues. Germline V CDR1 and CDR2: SGHRS, YFSETQ. Trimming cost V 3 bases and J 4 bases, with 11 bases left between them. The CDR3 region is CASSSGSPYNEQFF. In nucleotides, the CDR3 is TGCGCCAGCAGCTCAGGGAGCCCTTACAATGAGCAGTTCTTC. Drawing the rest from reference TRBV5-1 and TRBJ2-1, the complete variable domain is KAGVTQTPRYLIKTRGQQVTLSCSPISGHRSVSWYQQTPGQGLQFLFEYFSETQRNKGNFPGRFSGRQFSNSRSEMNVSTLELGDSALYLCASSSGSPYNEQFFGPGTRLTVL.

The chain carries TRBV6-5 and TRBJ2-1; 9 nucleotides line up with TRBD1. CDR1 and CDR2 (germline): MNHEY, SVGAGI. V dropped 0 bases and J dropped 8; count of bases not matched to a gene: 5. The CDR3 totals 15 residues. CDR3 sequence: CASSYSSDRGDEQFF. The CDR3 DNA is TGTGCCAGCAGTTACTCGAGTGACAGGGGGGATGAGCAGTTCTTC.

The rearrangement joins TRBV2 to TRBJ1-2, with 9 bases fitting TRBD1. The CDR3 sequence is 14 residues long. CDR1 and CDR2 (germline): SNHLY, FYNNEI. The trim removed 6 bases at V and 7 bases at J, leaving 9 bases unmatched. CDR3: CASSHTGGLGGYTF. The CDR3 DNA follows: TGTGCCAGCAGCCATACAGGGGGCCTAGGTGGCTACACCTTC.

This clonotype was detected many times. This chain joins TRBV11-1 and TRBJ2-3; D could derive from TRBD1 or TRBD2 (5 bases each). Trimming removed 1 base from V and 1 base from J, with 9 bases in between. CDR3 length equals 15 residues. Germline V gene data show CDR1 as SGHAT and CDR2 as FQDESV (reference sequence). The CDR3 nucleotides are TGTGCCAGCAGCTTAGGAGGGGTGGGCACAGATACGCAGTATTTT. Translation: CASSLGGVGTDTQYF.

The genes are TRBV7-9 and TRBJ1-4; tentative D call: TRBD1 (6 bases). Germline lookup yields CDR1 SEHNR and CDR2 FQNEAQ (reference sequence). V shed 5 bases and J shed 7 bases, with 20 bases lying between them. The CDR3 runs 16 residues. The DNA of the CDR3 is TGTGCCAGCAGCCTCTCCACAGGGAGTCACGGTGAAAAACTGTTTTTT. It translates to CASSLSTGSHGEKLFF.